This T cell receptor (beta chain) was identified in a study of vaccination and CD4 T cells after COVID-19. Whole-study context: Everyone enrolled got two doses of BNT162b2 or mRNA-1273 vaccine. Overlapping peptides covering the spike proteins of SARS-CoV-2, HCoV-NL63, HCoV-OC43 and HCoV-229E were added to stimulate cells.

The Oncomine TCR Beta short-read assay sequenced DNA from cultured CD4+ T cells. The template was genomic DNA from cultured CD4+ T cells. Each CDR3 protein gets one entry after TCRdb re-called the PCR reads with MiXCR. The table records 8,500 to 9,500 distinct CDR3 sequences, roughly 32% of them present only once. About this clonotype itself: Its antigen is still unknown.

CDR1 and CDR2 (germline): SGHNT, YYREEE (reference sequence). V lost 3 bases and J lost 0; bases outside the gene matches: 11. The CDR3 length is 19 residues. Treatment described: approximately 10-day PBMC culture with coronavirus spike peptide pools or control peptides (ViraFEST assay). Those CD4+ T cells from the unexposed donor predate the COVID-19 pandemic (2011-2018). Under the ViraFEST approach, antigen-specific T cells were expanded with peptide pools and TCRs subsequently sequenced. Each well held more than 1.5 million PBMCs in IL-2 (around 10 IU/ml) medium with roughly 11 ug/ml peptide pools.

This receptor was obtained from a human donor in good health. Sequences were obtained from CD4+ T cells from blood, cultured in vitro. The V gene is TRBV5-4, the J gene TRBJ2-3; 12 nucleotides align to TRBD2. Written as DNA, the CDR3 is TGTGCCAGCAGCTCCCCTCCGGGACTAGCGGGCCCTAGCACAGATACGCAGTATTTT. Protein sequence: CASSSPPGLAGPSTDTQYF. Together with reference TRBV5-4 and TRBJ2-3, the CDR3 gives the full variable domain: ETGVTQSPTHLIKTRGQQVTLRCSSQSGHNTVSWYQQALGQGPQFIFQYYREEENGRGNFPPRFSGLQFPNYSSELNVNALELDDSALYLCASSSPPGLAGPSTDTQYFGPGTRLTVL.